This T cell receptor beta chain was documented in a study of T cells in localized non-small cell lung cancer. Study-wide findings and caveats: Sequence data derive from only one tumor region, so heterogeneity remains possible.

The protocol was immunoSEQ multiplex PCR, while the TCRdb copy is restricted to in-frame clones and leaves out a portion. The sample lists about 77,000 clones, about 88% occurring once. About this clone itself: Antigen specificity is unknown.

The CDR3 runs 16 residues. In germline, CDR1 is SGHTA, CDR2 FQGTGA. V was clipped by 2 bases and J by 0 bases, with 13 bases between them. The clonotype originates from a woman between 40 and 69 years old with stage I squamous cell lung carcinoma. This specimen consisted of peripheral blood, obtained before any cancer treatment. The chain combines TRBV7-3 with TRBJ1-2; D is possibly TRBD1 (5 bases). The CDR3 coding sequence is TGTGCCAGCAGCTTAGGTGGGGGAGTAACTAACTATGGCTACACCTTC. Amino acid sequence: CASSLGGGVTNYGYTF.